This TCR beta chain was observed in a study of shared clonotypes between healthy human individuals (dated by TCRdb to 2020 to 2021). General notes on the study: A few men and a couple of women, aged 18 to 49 years, made up the cohort. For each donor, CD4 naive and CD4 memory were each given three plates, CD8 naive was given two plates, and CD8 memory was given one plate. To estimate repertoire size and how much clonotypes are shared between individuals, the study performed deep sequencing of blood TCR repertoires from about five healthy adults. Libraries were prepared and TCR repertoires were sequenced by different laboratories using diverse techniques, in order to increase sequencing depth and limit assay-specific biases. Each donor's leukapheresis produced roughly between roughly 0.94 and 9.5 billion PBMCs.

Using the deep immunoSEQ assay, multiplex PCR amplified TCR CDR3 regions from genomic DNA. Genomic DNA extracted from each cell subset was distributed evenly over all wells of several immunoSEQ 96-well plates, and each plate served as one replicate. For sorted subsets, roughly 190 ng of genomic DNA, equivalent to roughly 33,000 T cell genomes, went into each replicate PCR. The purified libraries were quantified using a Qubit 3.0 fluorometer, sized with a Bioanalyzer 2100, and then quantified again using the KAPA Library Quantification kit. Each immunoSEQ 96-well plate was sequenced on its own single-read 150-cycle Illumina NextSeq 550 flow cell. For the original study's pipeline: Because only junctional sequences without quality scores were contained in the immunoSEQ output, filtering matching that applied to full-length reads could not be performed. To assign V/J genes and CDR3, sequences were annotated using PyIR, a Python wrapper for IgBLAST v1.9, with IMGT germline references. Reads with weak V/J assignments (E-value above 1e-6), missing CDR3, stop codons, out-of-frame junctions, or ambiguous translated residues were removed. V3J clonotypes were defined as sequences sharing an identical inferred V gene, J gene, and CDR3 amino acid sequence. To compute the percentage overlap between repertoires, the number of shared unique clonotypes was divided by the size of the smaller repertoire. Repertoire richness was assessed with RTK rarefaction, the Chao1 estimator, and Recon v2.1 estimates of unobserved clonotypes. Generation probabilities were computed with OLGA for all TCRbeta clonotypes obtained by the gDNA method from four donors. What TCRdb holds here is the immuneACCESS table cut down to in-frame rearrangements. Part of the clones is not present; checked against another copy, under half of the missing clones reflect an unresolved V gene, and the others are unexplained. That table supplies the V and J calls and clone size; D and trimming were determined from the DNA. Across this sample there are millions of clones, with more than 80% seen only once. The ten largest clones take up 0.14% of the sample.

Study-wide conclusions, independent of this receptor: Sampling was restricted to blood, and TCR repertoires in tissues likely differ from the TCR repertoires found in blood. Pairwise subsampling led to the expectation that sequencing depth would affect the degree of clonotype sharing among donors. Naive subsets generally had larger estimated clonotype richness than memory subsets. Rarefaction of sorted-subset datasets indicated incomplete sequencing despite the large sequencing depth. Compared with non-shared clonotypes, clonotypes shared by all four sorted-subset donors had higher generation probabilities. Because the study included only a small number of donors, the genetic and exposure-history diversity represented was limited. When a handful of donors were compared, the shared fraction of clonotypes was about 5.2% for naive CD4, about 4% for naive CD8, more than 2% for memory CD4, and 0.4% for memory CD8.

As to this clone: No antigen is known for it. Base qualities are missing; no much larger clone stands one base away.

The donors were healthy, HIV-negative adults with no recently reported acute infections or vaccinations. Every donor was a Caucasian adult residing in Nashville, Tennessee, USA. Magnetic negative selection was used to enrich CD4+ T cells, after which naive cells were positively selected on CD45RA and the negative fraction became the memory subset. After blood collection by leukapheresis, PBMCs were isolated using Ficoll-Histopaque density gradient centrifugation and then cryopreserved in the vapor phase of liquid nitrogen. Analytical flow cytometry was used to check the purity and quantity of each magnetically sorted T cell population. Each sorted fraction had its genomic DNA isolated and then quantified by UV absorbance on a Nanodrop 2000c. The source material was naive CD4+ T cells sorted from blood. The cell subset or site label of this sample denotes: CD45RA+ positively selected. This TCR was recovered from a man between 18 and 29 years old in good health.

The CDR3 amino acid sequence is: CASSQLAGGFGNEQFF. The nucleotide sequence is given as TGTGCCAGCAGCCAACTAGCGGGAGGGTTTGGTAATGAGCAGTTCTTC. Recombination connected TRBV6-6 to TRBJ2-1, with 13 central nucleotides matching TRBD2. Taken from cysteine to phenylalanine, the CDR3 has 16 residues. Just CDR3 DNA is preserved here, 48 bases in frame from base 1. Compared with germline, V lacks 6 bases and J lacks 7 bases; bases without a gene match: 9. CDR1 MNHNY and CDR2 SVGAGI were looked up in the germline V gene (reference sequence).